These 30 T cell receptor beta chains were sequenced from one sample in a study of molecular identifiers for immune sequencing clone quantification (dated by TCRdb to the late 2010s). Receptors were amplified or captured by PCR. Sequenced on an Illumina HiSeq 4000. TCRdb's own reprocessing of the public reads used fastp at Q25 and MiXCR and kept productive beta chains. One record per CDR3 amino acid sequence lists the most common genes and DNA. The sample yields 88,000 or so distinct CDR3 sequences; around 20% were counted once. More than 0.85% of the sample comes from the top ten. The specimen was naive CD8+ T cells from blood, with Jurkat cell RNA spiked in. The sample's cell subset or site label is to be understood as: FACS-sorted CD8+CD4-CCR7+CD45RA+ naive T cells. The receptor source for this set is a human donor in good health. Some libraries in this study had Jurkat cell RNA spiked in.

This clonotype has ten or more counts. The chain links TRBV7-9 to TRBJ1-1, with 7 positions matching TRBD1. The ends lost 4 bases at V and 2 bases at J; junction bases unmatched: 4. The CDR3 sequence is 14 residues long. From germline, CDR1 is SEHNR and CDR2 FQNEAQ (reference sequence). The DNA of the CDR3 is TGTGCCAGCAGCTCTCCAGGGGGTAACACTGAAGCTTTCTTT. This encodes CASSSPGGNTEAFF.

This clonotype was detected ten times or more. The chain combines TRBV5-1 with TRBJ1-1; possibly TRBD1 for D (6 bases). Germline V lookup: CDR1 SGHRS, CDR2 YFSETQ. The ends were cut back, 0 bases at V and 4 bases at J, with 13 bases in the middle. This CDR3 is built from 15 residues. CDR3 nucleotides: TGCGCCAGCAGCTTGGTGCGGGGGGCCGGCACTGAAGCTTTCTTT. This translates into CASSLVRGAGTEAFF.

Points on this clonotype: Just one base apart from a much larger clone, this may be a read error. The genes are TRBV20-1 and TRBJ2-2, with a possible D match to TRBD2 (5 bases). This CDR3 is built from 13 residues. Germline loops: CDR1 DFQATT, CDR2 SNEGSKA (reference sequence). CDR3 region: CSARRANTGELLF. The CDR3 coding sequence is TGCAGTGCTAGGAGGGCGAACACCGGGGAGCTGCTTTTT.

V usage is TRBV11-2 and J usage is TRBJ2-1; D not certain. The ends were cut back, 1 base at V and 0 bases at J, with 10 bases in the middle. From germline, CDR1 is SGHAT and CDR2 FQNNGV. This CDR3 contains 16 residues. The CDR3 loop is CASSLVVSSSYNEQFF. The CDR3 nucleotides read TGTGCCAGCAGCTTAGTGGTAAGCAGCTCCTACAATGAGCAGTTCTTC.

The chain carries TRBV24-1 and TRBJ2-3; D possibly corresponds to TRBD1 (6 bases). The V end was cut by 5 bases, the J end by 3 bases, with 11 bases between. Germline lookup yields CDR1 KGHDR and CDR2 SFDVKD. This CDR3 contains 14 residues. The chain's CDR3 is CATSAGAGTDTQYF. CDR3 in DNA: TGTGCCACCAGTGCAGGGGCTGGAACAGATACGCAGTATTTT.

By proportion, this clonotype is medium-sized. The V call is TRBV27, the J call TRBJ2-3; D gene ambiguous. This CDR3 spans 13 amino acids. CDR1 and CDR2 from the germline V gene are MNHEY and SMNVEV (reference sequence). The ends were cut back, 6 bases at V and 1 base at J, with 8 bases in the middle. Here the CDR3 reads CASSLLGTDTQYF. DNA for the CDR3: TGTGCCAGCAGCTTGTTGGGCACAGATACGCAGTATTTT.

This clonotype was detected ten times or more. The chain carries TRBV2 and TRBJ2-3; possibly TRBD1 or TRBD2 for D (5 bases each). Deletions cut 6 bases from V and 0 bases from J, with 22 bases between. Germline lookup yields CDR1 SNHLY and CDR2 FYNNEI. The CDR3 runs to 18 residues. CDR3 nucleotides: TGTGCCAGCAGCGGGAACGTCGGGGACCCGTTTAGCACAGATACGCAGTATTTT. Translated, it gives CASSGNVGDPFSTDTQYF.

In its sample, this clonotype was seen many times. This sequence joins TRBV5-6 and TRBJ1-2, with TRBD1 matching 8 bases. From germline, CDR1 is SGHDT and CDR2 YYEEEE. V was pared by 3 bases and J by 5 bases, with 9 bases of the junction left unmatched. This CDR3 contains 15 residues. The CDR3 region is CASSSRTGLMYGYTF. The DNA of the CDR3 is TGTGCCAGCAGCTCGAGGACAGGGCTGATGTATGGCTACACCTTC.

In the case of this clonotype: A much larger clone differs from this one at a single base, so this may be a read error. The CDR3 DNA follows: TGTGCCAGCAGCTTAAGGACAGAACCTGCCTCCACAGATACGCAGTATTTT. Its protein is CASSLRTEPASTDTQYF. The chain is built from TRBV7-8 and TRBJ2-3; D possibly corresponds to TRBD1 (6 bases). V lost 2 bases, J lost 2 bases, and 17 bases lay in between. The CDR3 is 17 amino acids. CDR1 SGHVS and CDR2 FQNEAQ come from the germline V gene.

This clonotype was seen many times. Here the CDR3 reads CASSLKFDRGFWNSPLHF. As DNA, the CDR3 is TGTGCCAGCAGCCTTAAATTCGATAGGGGGTTTTGGAATTCACCCCTCCACTTT. V gene TRBV6-5 combines with J gene TRBJ1-6; possible D gene TRBD1, 6 bases. The CDR3 has 18 residues. Germline assignment: CDR1 MNHEY and CDR2 SVGAGI. V lost 6 bases to trimming and J lost 7 bases, with 25 bases between them.

The V gene is TRBV24-1, the J gene TRBJ2-5; possibly TRBD1 for D (7 bases). The CDR3 loop spans 17 amino acids. Trimming pared 1 base from V and 1 base from J, leaving 15 bases between. Per germline, CDR1 KGHDR and CDR2 SFDVKD. Here the CDR3 reads CATSDLSAGTAQETQYF. The DNA of the CDR3 is TGTGCCACCAGTGATTTATCCGCGGGGACAGCCCAAGAGACCCAGTACTTC.

The J gene is TRBJ2-1, the V gene TRBV28; D gene uncertain. This CDR3 contains 14 residues. From germline, CDR1 is MDHEN and CDR2 SYDVKM. V shed 1 base and J shed 3 bases, with 7 bases lying between them. The CDR3 region has the DNA TGTGCCAGCAGTTTATTCGGCATCTACAATGAGCAGTTCTTC. This encodes CASSLFGIYNEQFF.

There are a few counts of this clonotype. The chain joins TRBV4-3 to TRBJ1-1; D call uncertain. V dropped 0 bases and J dropped 0 bases, with 2 bases sitting between them. The CDR3 sequence is 13 residues long. Germline loops: CDR1 LGHNA, CDR2 YSLEER. The CDR3, as DNA: TGCGCCAGCAGCCAAGACCTGAACACTGAAGCTTTCTTT. This sequence encodes CASSQDLNTEAFF.

This clonotype was seen a few times. J is TRBJ2-3 and V is TRBV28, with 8 bases fitting TRBD2. The ends lost 5 bases at V and 7 bases at J; junction bases unmatched: 8. The CDR3 has 14 residues. CDR1 MDHEN and CDR2 SYDVKM come from the germline V gene. The CDR3 DNA is TGTGCCAGCAGTCTCCTCGGGGGGGCATATACGCAGTATTTT. Translation: CASSLLGGAYTQYF.

The rearrangement uses TRBV27 and TRBJ1-5; D unclear. Trimming took off 3 bases at V and 1 base at J, with 7 bases between the two ends. CDR3 length equals 14 residues. Germline V gene data show CDR1 as MNHEY and CDR2 as SMNVEV (reference sequence). The CDR3 spells CASSFHSSNQPQHF. DNA for the CDR3: TGTGCCAGCAGTTTCCACTCAAGCAATCAGCCCCAGCATTTT.

The chain has TRBV5-4 and TRBJ2-1; D is possibly TRBD1 or TRBD2 (6 bases each). The germline CDR1 and CDR2 sequences are SGHNT and YYREEE (reference sequence). The ends were cut back, 4 bases at V and 5 bases at J, with 10 bases in the middle. The CDR3 loop spans 13 amino acids. The CDR3 coding sequence is TGTGCCAGCAGCCCCGGGGGCCACAATGAGCAGTTCTTC. Encoded protein: CASSPGGHNEQFF.

The table lists this clonotype with many counts. This chain uses TRBV4-1 with TRBJ2-3; perhaps D is TRBD1 or TRBD2 (6 bases each). Trimming took off 4 bases at V and 7 bases at J, with 12 bases between the two ends. Germline V CDR1 and CDR2: MGHRA, YSYEKL. The CDR3 contains 13 residues. CDR3 bases: TGCGCCAGCAGCCCAGAGGGGGGCCATACGCAGTATTTT. Protein product: CASSPEGGHTQYF.

This clonotype has a count of ten or more. The chain joins TRBV11-1 to TRBJ1-2; 8 nucleotides match TRBD1. The CDR3 is 12 residues long. CDR1 SGHAT and CDR2 FQDESV come from the germline V gene (reference sequence). With V trimmed by 4 bases and J by 8 bases, 3 bases remained unmatched. The chain's CDR3 is CASSSTGEGYTF. In nucleotides, the CDR3 is TGTGCCAGCAGCTCGACAGGGGAGGGCTACACCTTC.

This clonotype has at least ten counts. This chain links TRBV14 with TRBJ2-6; D gene uncertain. Germline assignment: CDR1 SGHDN and CDR2 FVKESK. This CDR3 is 15 amino acids long. The V gene lost 3 bases and the J gene lost 1 base, with 7 bases spanning the gap. The CDR3 spells CASSQFRSGANVLTF. The CDR3 DNA reads as TGTGCCAGCAGCCAGTTCCGATCTGGGGCCAACGTCCTGACTTTC.

This clonotype occurred many times. The chain recombines TRBV6-5 with TRBJ1-5; no definite D call. V was trimmed by 2 bases and J by 6 bases, leaving 8 bases between them. This CDR3 spans 13 amino acids. Germline loops: CDR1 MNHEY, CDR2 SVGAGI. CDR3: CASSYEISQPQHF. The CDR3 bases are TGTGCCAGCAGTTACGAGATAAGTCAGCCCCAGCATTTT.

This clonotype was detected many times. This sequence joins TRBV9 and TRBJ2-7; D might be TRBD1 or TRBD2, each matching 5 bases. CDR3 length: 16 amino acids. Germline V gene lookup returns CDR1 SGDLS and CDR2 YYNGEE. Trimming removed 3 bases from V and 1 base from J, with 17 bases in between. The CDR3 here is CASSARPGPESYEQYF. CDR3 nucleotides: TGTGCCAGCAGCGCGAGACCGGGGCCGGAATCCTACGAGCAGTACTTC.

This chain joins TRBV11-2 and TRBJ2-5; TRBD2 matches 9 bases. Germline CDR1 and CDR2: SGHAT and FQNNGV. Unmatched junction bases numbered 9, after V lost 5 bases and J lost 5 bases. The CDR3 consists of 15 residues. The CDR3 spells CASSPVAGGDETQYF. CDR3 bases: TGTGCCAGCAGCCCGGTGGCGGGAGGGGATGAGACCCAGTACTTC.

In this sample, this clonotype turned up many times. The rearrangement uses TRBV6-5 and TRBJ2-7; 8 positions match TRBD2. Germline V CDR1 and CDR2: MNHEY, SVGAGI. This CDR3 is built from 13 residues. V lost 5 bases, J lost 3 bases, and 3 bases stayed unmatched. The CDR3 sequence is CASSQGTSYEQYF. In nucleotides, the CDR3 is TGTGCCAGCAGTCAAGGGACTAGCTACGAGCAGTACTTC.

This clonotype has ten or more counts. The rearrangement uses TRBV28 and TRBJ2-7; D is uncertain. Trimming cost V 0 bases and J 7 bases, with 7 bases left between them. Germline V gene sequence: CDR1 MDHEN, CDR2 SYDVKM. CDR3 length: 12 amino acids. DNA for the CDR3: TGTGCCAGCAGTTTATGGGACGGGGAGCAGTACTTC. This encodes CASSLWDGEQYF.

Worth noting for this clonotype: This may be a read error, as it is one base from a much larger clone. This sequence joins TRBV15 and TRBJ1-5; D call uncertain. Germline V gene lookup returns CDR1 LNHNV and CDR2 YYDKDF (reference sequence). The CDR3 covers 18 residues. CDR3 bases: TGTGCCACCAGCAGCAAGGTTGGGTTACTCCTCGTGGATCAGCCCCGGCATTTT. Translating gives CATSSKVGLLLVDQPRHF. The entire variable domain, with the rest obtained from reference TRBV15 and TRBJ1-5, is as follows: DAMVIQNPRYQVTQFGKPVTLSCSQTLNHNVMYWYQQKSSQAPKLLFHYYDKDFNNEADTPDNFQSRRPNTSFCFLDIRSPGLGDTAMYLCATSSKVGLLLVDQPRHFGDGTRLSIL.

This clonotype was counted many times. The V gene is TRBV20-1, the J gene TRBJ2-3, with D possibly called TRBD1 or TRBD2 (6 bases each). The V end was cut by 0 bases, the J end by 0 bases, with 10 bases between. Germline assignment: CDR1 DFQATT and CDR2 SNEGSKA (reference sequence). CDR3 size: 15 residues. The CDR3 bases are TGCAGTGCTAGAGATCAGGGGACTAGCACAGATACGCAGTATTTT. Its protein is CSARDQGTSTDTQYF.

This clonotype has ten or more counts. This chain links TRBV7-9 with TRBJ2-1, with 7 nucleotides matching TRBD1. CDR3 size: 16 residues. J gave up 2 bases and V 5 bases, and 9 bases lay outside the gene matches. The germline V gene has CDR1 SEHNR and CDR2 FQNEAQ (reference sequence). The CDR3 DNA follows: TGTGCCAGCAGCGGGACCCGGCAGGGGGCCTACAATGAGCAGTTCTTC. Protein sequence: CASSGTRQGAYNEQFF.

This clonotype was detected many times. This rearrangement joins TRBV13 to TRBJ1-1; 7 nucleotides line up with TRBD1. The germline gives CDR1 PRHDT, CDR2 FYEKMQ (reference sequence). Unmatched junction bases numbered 12, after V lost 3 bases and J lost 5 bases. CDR3 size: 16 residues. CDR3 in amino acids: CASSFTIDRVYTEAFF. For the CDR3, the DNA is TGTGCCAGCAGCTTCACGATCGACAGGGTGTATACTGAAGCTTTCTTT.

This clonotype was seen more than once but under ten times. The chain employs TRBV13 and TRBJ2-7, with D uncertain. Germline V gene sequence: CDR1 PRHDT, CDR2 FYEKMQ (reference sequence). The CDR3 covers 12 residues. V dropped 5 bases and J dropped 6 bases, with 11 bases sitting between them. The CDR3 DNA reads as TGTGCCAGCAGCACCCTATCGGGCGAGCAGTACTTC. Translating gives CASSTLSGEQYF.

In this sample, this clonotype turned up many times. The chain has TRBV7-2 and TRBJ2-1, with D hard to call. The CDR3 sequence is 14 residues long. The V gene's germline CDR1 is SGHTA and CDR2 FQGNSA. Trimming pared 1 base from V and 3 bases from J, leaving 7 bases between. The DNA of the CDR3 is TGTGCCAGCAGCTTAGAAGGCTACTACAATGAGCAGTTCTTC. It yields the protein CASSLEGYYNEQFF.